This record looks at one T cell receptor (beta chain) sequence and its context. This sample was included in a study of shared clonotypes between healthy human individuals. Partitioning of CD4+ cells yielded a CD45RA+ naive subset and a CD45RA-negative memory subset. A deep-level run was used for the assay. Every immunoSEQ plate was one replicate of a subset's evenly spread DNA. Here immunoSEQ multiplex PCR was the method, and the copy in TCRdb shows in-frame clones only, minus some. The sample contains 950,000 to 1,100,000 clones, about 80% of which appear only once. What was sequenced was memory CD4+ T cells from PBMCs. Subset indicated: CD45RA-negative fraction. This sequence was found in a man aged 18 to 29 in good health. Some clones in this sample may be carry-over from other donors' samples.

CDR3 region: CASSQIRSPGQRLFYTGELFF. The CDR3, as DNA: TGTGCCAGCAGCCAGATCCGCTCCCCGGGACAGCGACTATTTTACACCGGGGAGCTGTTTTTT. V is TRBV14 and J is TRBJ2-2; TRBD1 aligns across 7 bases. CDR1 SGHDN and CDR2 FVKESK come from the germline V gene. This CDR3 has 21 amino acids. Trimming at V came to 3 bases and at J to 3 bases, leaving 22 bases not matched to a gene.